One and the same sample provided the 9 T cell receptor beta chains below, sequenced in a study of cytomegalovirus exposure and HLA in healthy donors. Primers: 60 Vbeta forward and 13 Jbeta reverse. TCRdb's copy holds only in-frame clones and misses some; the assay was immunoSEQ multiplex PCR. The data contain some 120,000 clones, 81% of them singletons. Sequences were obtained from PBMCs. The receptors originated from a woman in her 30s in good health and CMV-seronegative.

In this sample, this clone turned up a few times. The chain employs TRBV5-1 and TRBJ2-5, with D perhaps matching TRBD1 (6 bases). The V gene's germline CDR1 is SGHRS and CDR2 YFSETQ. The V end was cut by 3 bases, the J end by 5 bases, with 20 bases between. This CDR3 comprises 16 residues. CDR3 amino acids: CASSSVRGGFDETQYF. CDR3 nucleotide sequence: TGCGCCAGCAGCTCGGTACGAGGGGGATTTGACGAGACCCAGTACTTC. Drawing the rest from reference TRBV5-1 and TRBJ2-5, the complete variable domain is KAGVTQTPRYLIKTRGQQVTLSCSPISGHRSVSWYQQTPGQGLQFLFEYFSETQRNKGNFPGRFSGRQFSNSRSEMNVSTLELGDSALYLCASSSVRGGFDETQYFGPGTRLLVL.

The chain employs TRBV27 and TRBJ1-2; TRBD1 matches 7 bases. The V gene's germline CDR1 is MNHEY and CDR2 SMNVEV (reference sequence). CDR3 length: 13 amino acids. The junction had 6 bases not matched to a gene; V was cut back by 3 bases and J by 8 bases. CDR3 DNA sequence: TGTGCCAGCAGTTTTACAGGGGTGCGGGGCTACACCTTC. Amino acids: CASSFTGVRGYTF.

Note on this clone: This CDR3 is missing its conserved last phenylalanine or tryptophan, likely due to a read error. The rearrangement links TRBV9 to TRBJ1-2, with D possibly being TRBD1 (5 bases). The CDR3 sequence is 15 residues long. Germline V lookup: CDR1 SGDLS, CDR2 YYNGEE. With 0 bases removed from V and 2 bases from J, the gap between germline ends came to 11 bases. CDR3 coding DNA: TGTGCCAGCAGCGTAGTGGGGTCAGGGAACTATGGCTACACCTCC. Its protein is CASSVVGSGNYGYTS.

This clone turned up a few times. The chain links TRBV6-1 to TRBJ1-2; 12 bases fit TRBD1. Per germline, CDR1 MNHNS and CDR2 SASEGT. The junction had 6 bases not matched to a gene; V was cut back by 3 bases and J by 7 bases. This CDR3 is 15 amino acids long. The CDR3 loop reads CASSDSGQGAGGYTF. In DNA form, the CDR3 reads TGTGCCAGCAGTGATTCGGGACAGGGGGCCGGTGGCTACACCTTC.

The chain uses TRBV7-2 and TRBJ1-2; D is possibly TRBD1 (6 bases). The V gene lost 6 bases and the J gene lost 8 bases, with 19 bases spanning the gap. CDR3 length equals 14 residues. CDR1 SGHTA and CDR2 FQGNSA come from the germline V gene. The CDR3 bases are TGTGCCAGCAGACCCGGTTGGGGGGGCGAAGGCTACACCTTC. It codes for CASRPGWGGEGYTF.

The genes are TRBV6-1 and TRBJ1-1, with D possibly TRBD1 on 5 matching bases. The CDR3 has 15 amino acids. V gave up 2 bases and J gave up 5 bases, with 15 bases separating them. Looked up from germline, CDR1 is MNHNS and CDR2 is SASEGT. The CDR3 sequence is CASSEFRGAGTEAFF. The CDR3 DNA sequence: TGTGCCAGCAGTGAATTTCGCGGGGCCGGAACTGAAGCTTTCTTT.

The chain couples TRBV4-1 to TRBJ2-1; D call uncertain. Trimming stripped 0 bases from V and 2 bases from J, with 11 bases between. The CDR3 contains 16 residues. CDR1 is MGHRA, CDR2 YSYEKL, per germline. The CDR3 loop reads CASSQDPSETYNEQFF. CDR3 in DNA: TGCGCCAGCAGCCAAGATCCGAGCGAGACCTACAATGAGCAGTTCTTC.

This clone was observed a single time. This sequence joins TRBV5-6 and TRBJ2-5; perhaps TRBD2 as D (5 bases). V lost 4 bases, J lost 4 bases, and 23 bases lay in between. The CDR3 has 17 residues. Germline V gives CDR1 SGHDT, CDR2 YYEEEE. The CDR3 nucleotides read TGTGCCAGCAGCCCCCTAGAGGGCAGGTTCGTAAGAGAGACCCAGTACTTC. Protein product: CASSPLEGRFVRETQYF.

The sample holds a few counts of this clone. CDR3 loop: CASRTPGLAEGEQFF. CDR3 nucleotides: TGTGCCAGTAGAACGCCGGGACTAGCGGAAGGTGAGCAGTTCTTC. J is TRBJ2-1 and V is TRBV19; 11 bases line up with TRBD2. From germline, CDR1 is LNHDA and CDR2 SQIVND (reference sequence). The CDR3 is 15 amino acids. V lost 6 bases and J lost 9; bases outside the gene matches: 10.